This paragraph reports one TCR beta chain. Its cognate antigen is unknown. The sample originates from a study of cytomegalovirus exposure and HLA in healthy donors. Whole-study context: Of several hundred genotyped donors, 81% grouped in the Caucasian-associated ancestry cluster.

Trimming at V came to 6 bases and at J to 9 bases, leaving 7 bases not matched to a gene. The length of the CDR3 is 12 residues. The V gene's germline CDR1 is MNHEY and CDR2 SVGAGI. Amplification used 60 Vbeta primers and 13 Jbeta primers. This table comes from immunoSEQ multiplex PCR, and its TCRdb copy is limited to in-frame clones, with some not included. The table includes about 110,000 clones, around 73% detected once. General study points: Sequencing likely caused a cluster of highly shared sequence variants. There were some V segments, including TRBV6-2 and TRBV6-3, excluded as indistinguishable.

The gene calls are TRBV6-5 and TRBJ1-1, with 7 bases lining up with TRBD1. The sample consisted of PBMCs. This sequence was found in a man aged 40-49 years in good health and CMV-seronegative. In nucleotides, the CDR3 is TGTGCCAGCAGCCCAAGTAGGGGGCAAGCTTTCTTT. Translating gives CASSPSRGQAFF.